This T cell receptor beta chain was captured in a study of cytomegalovirus exposure and HLA in healthy donors. CDR3 length: 12 residues. Germline CDR1 MNHNY, CDR2 SVGAGI (reference sequence). V was trimmed by 6 bases and J by 5 bases, leaving 7 bases between them. Primers included in the PCR were 60 Vbeta and 13 Jbeta primers. The table came from immunoSEQ multiplex PCR; TCRdb's copy has only in-frame clones and leaves some out. Of about 130,000 clones detected, under 85% appear once; the ten largest clones hold over 1.5%. This clone has just a few counts. This TCR was recovered from a boy younger than 18 in good health and CMV-seronegative. V is TRBV6-6 and J is TRBJ1-4, with D perhaps TRBD1 (5 bases). The material sequenced was PBMCs. The CDR3 bases are TGTGCCAGCAGGGGGCGCAATGAAAAACTGTTTTTT. The encoded protein is CASRGRNEKLFF.